Each of the 20 T cell receptor beta chains below was sequenced from the same sample in a study of CD8+ T cells in alopecia areata. Following RNA extraction, reverse transcription yielded cDNA that acted as the sequencing template. Data came from immunoSEQ multiplex PCR; TCRdb stores just in-frame clones and leaves some out. The table shows some 100,000 clones, with 35% to 45% occurring only once. The sample consisted of CD4+ T cells sorted from blood. These TCRs come from a human donor with alopecia areata.

This clone was recorded a few times. This sample includes further DNA sequences coding for the same CDR3. The chain carries TRBV25-1 and TRBJ2-1, with D maybe TRBD1 (6 bases). This CDR3 comprises 13 residues. The V and J ends lost 9 bases and 6 bases respectively, with 15 bases between them. The germline gives CDR1 MGHDK, CDR2 SYGVNS. CDR3 coding DNA: TGTGCCAGTATCTGGGACAACCGCAATGAGCAGTTCTTC. Translating gives CASIWDNRNEQFF.

This clone was counted once. The chain combines TRBV5-6 with TRBJ2-4; D not resolved. Per the germline V gene, CDR1 is SGHDT and CDR2 is YYEEEE. The CDR3 is 14 residues long. The germline V and J ends were trimmed by 1 base and 5 bases, with 10 bases remaining between them. The CDR3 spells CASSLRQPQNIQYF. The CDR3 DNA is TGTGCCAGCAGCTTGCGGCAGCCACAAAACATTCAGTACTTC.

This clone was counted only a few times. The chain combines TRBV7-2 with TRBJ2-4; D uncertain. Germline-derived CDR1 and CDR2 are SGHTA and FQGNSA. The CDR3 contains 17 residues. V was cut by 1 base and J by 0 bases, with 13 bases left in between. The CDR3 nucleotides read TGTGCCAGCAGCTTAGTGGCCGCCGCGGTAGCCAAAAACATTCAGTACTTC. Its protein is CASSLVAAAVAKNIQYF. Filled out from reference TRBV7-2 and TRBJ2-4, the complete variable domain reads GAGVSQSPSNKVTEKGKDVELRCDPISGHTALYWYRQSLGQGLEFLIYFQGNSAPDKSGLPSDRFSAERTGGSVSTLTIQRTQQEDSAVYLCASSLVAAAVAKNIQYFGAGTRLSVL.

The chain joins TRBV30 to TRBJ1-1; D might be TRBD1 (5 bases). Germline values: CDR1 GTSNPN, CDR2 SVGIG (reference sequence). The CDR3 is made up of 14 amino acids. V shed 4 bases and J shed 4 bases, with 16 bases lying between them. CDR3 residues: CAWISQGAGTEAFF. Written as DNA, the CDR3 is TGTGCCTGGATCTCCCAGGGCGCCGGCACTGAAGCTTTCTTT.

The V call is TRBV7-2, the J call TRBJ1-6; possibly TRBD1 for D (6 bases). Germline CDR1 and CDR2: SGHTA and FQGNSA. V lost 5 bases to trimming and J lost 7 bases, with 12 bases between them. The CDR3 runs to 14 residues. The chain's CDR3 is CASSPNRANSPLHF. DNA of the CDR3: TGTGCCAGCAGCCCCAACAGGGCGAATTCACCCCTCCACTTT.

This clone occurred once. The genes are TRBV7-8 and TRBJ1-5; TRBD1 agrees at 7 bases. The CDR3 has 18 amino acids. Germline values: CDR1 SGHVS, CDR2 FQNEAQ. V lost 5 bases and J lost 2; bases outside the gene matches: 15. The CDR3 DNA is TGTGCCAGCAGCCCTCGCTTTGAGAGGGGGCCTGGCAATCAGCCCCAGCATTTT. Protein: CASSPRFERGPGNQPQHF.

The V gene is TRBV5-4, the J gene TRBJ2-1; D unresolved. V shed 0 bases and J shed 0 bases, with 4 bases lying between them. Germline CDR1 is SGHNT and CDR2 is YYREEE (reference sequence). This CDR3 is built from 14 residues. The CDR3 bases are TGTGCCAGCAGCTTGGATGGCTCCTACAATGAGCAGTTCTTC. Translated, it gives CASSLDGSYNEQFF.

The V gene is TRBV29-1, the J gene TRBJ2-1, with no clear D. The germline CDR1 and CDR2 sequences are SQVTM and ANQGSEA. Trimming removed 7 bases at V and 4 bases at J, with 5 bases between. The CDR3 covers 10 residues. The CDR3 coding sequence is TGCAGCGCGCAATACAATGAGCAGTTCTTC. Its protein is CSAQYNEQFF.

V usage is TRBV5-6 and J usage is TRBJ2-5; D unresolved. This CDR3 has 12 amino acids. V shed 1 base and J shed 7 bases, with 8 bases lying between them. In germline, CDR1 is SGHDT, CDR2 YYEEEE. This CDR3 reads CASSLRAGTQYF. The CDR3 DNA sequence: TGTGCCAGCAGCTTGAGGGCAGGGACCCAGTACTTC.

This clone was picked up a small number of times. This sequence joins TRBV4-1 and TRBJ2-1, with unresolved D. V was cut by 0 bases and J by 10 bases, with 7 bases left in between. Looked up from germline, CDR1 is MGHRA and CDR2 is YSYEKL. The CDR3 covers 12 residues. CDR3 amino acids: CASSQDSREQFF. The CDR3 nucleotides are TGCGCCAGCAGCCAAGATTCAAGGGAGCAGTTCTTC.

This clone was counted a few times. The chain is built from TRBV5-4 and TRBJ1-1; TRBD1 is a possible D gene (6 bases). V lost 4 bases to trimming and J lost 3 bases, with 7 bases between them. The germline CDR1 and CDR2 sequences are SGHNT and YYREEE (reference sequence). The CDR3 sequence is 12 residues long. The CDR3 sequence is CASSRQDTEAFF. Here the CDR3 DNA reads TGTGCCAGCAGCCGACAGGACACTGAAGCTTTCTTT.

The CDR3 region is CSARTGLGTEAFF. CDR3 coding DNA: TGCAGCGCCCGGACAGGGTTGGGCACTGAAGCTTTCTTT. This chain connects TRBV29-1 to TRBJ1-1; TRBD1 matches at 8 bases. The germline CDR1 and CDR2 sequences are SQVTM and ANQGSEA. V gave up 7 bases and J gave up 4 bases; unmatched junction bases: 8. This CDR3 comprises 13 residues. Full variable domain (rest looked up from reference TRBV29-1 and TRBJ1-1): SAVISQKPSRDICQRGTSLTIQCQVDSQVTMMFWYRQQPGQSLTLIATANQGSEATYESGFVIDKFPISRPNLTFSTLTVSNMSPEDSSIYLCSARTGLGTEAFFGQGTRLTVV.

This clone has just a few counts. The chain links TRBV23-1 to TRBJ2-2, with 9 bases identical to TRBD1. TRBV23-1 is reported as an ORF; its role is uncertain. This CDR3 is built from 14 residues. V lost 2 bases and J lost 11; bases outside the gene matches: 6. The CDR3 protein is CASSQPRDREELFF. CDR3 nucleotides: TGCGCCAGCAGTCAACCCCGGGACAGGGAAGAGCTGTTTTTT.

The chain has TRBV5-1 and TRBJ2-6, with 7 positions matching TRBD1. The V and J ends lost 7 bases and 2 bases, in that order; junction bases with no gene match: 3. Germline CDR1 is SGHRS and CDR2 is YFSETQ. The CDR3 extends over 14 amino acids. CDR3 region: CASGGQAGANVLTF. The CDR3 bases are TGCGCCAGCGGAGGACAGGCTGGGGCCAACGTCCTGACTTTC.

The chain joins TRBV2 to TRBJ2-6; 8 positions match TRBD1. The CDR3 covers 16 residues. V shed 8 bases, J shed 2 bases, and the junction held 8 bases outside the gene matches. Germline V gene data show CDR1 as SNHLY and CDR2 as FYNNEI. CDR3 nucleotide sequence: TGTGCCAGCCGAAAGGACAGGGAGGCTGGGGCCAACGTCCTGACTTTC. As protein: CASRKDREAGANVLTF.

This clone was detected ten times or more. The chain couples TRBV5-4 to TRBJ2-1; 9 bases match TRBD2. The CDR3 is 16 residues long. V was clipped by 4 bases and J by 4 bases; unmatched bases: 9. CDR1 and CDR2 from the germline V gene are SGHNT and YYREEE (reference sequence). The CDR3 region has the DNA TGTGCCAGCAGCGGGATGACTAGCGGTACATACAATGAGCAGTTCTTC. Protein sequence: CASSGMTSGTYNEQFF.

The J gene is TRBJ2-7, the V gene TRBV29-1; TRBD1 aligns across 8 bases. CDR3 length equals 13 residues. The V gene end was trimmed by 6 bases and the J gene end by 0 bases; junction bases not matched to a gene: 4. From germline, CDR1 is SQVTM and CDR2 ANQGSEA. The CDR3 sequence: CSVSGQGSYEQYF. Written as DNA, the CDR3 is TGCAGCGTCTCCGGACAGGGCTCCTACGAGCAGTACTTC.

The chain combines TRBV7-3 with TRBJ2-5; TRBD2 aligns across 12 bases. Germline V gives CDR1 SGHTA, CDR2 FQGTGA. The CDR3 contains 15 residues. J was trimmed by 5 bases and V by 6 bases; bases with no gene match: 7. CDR3: CASRAGLAGGETQYF. The CDR3 coding sequence is TGTGCCAGCAGAGCGGGACTAGCGGGCGGGGAGACCCAGTACTTC.

This clone was seen a few times. The chain combines TRBV29-1 with TRBJ2-1, with 13 bases matching TRBD2. The V gene end was trimmed by 8 bases and the J gene end by 5 bases; junction bases not matched to a gene: 3. Germline CDR1 and CDR2: SQVTM and ANQGSEA. This CDR3 is built from 13 residues. The CDR3 loop is CSHGLAGDNEQFF. The CDR3 DNA reads TGCAGCCATGGACTAGCGGGAGACAATGAGCAGTTCTTC.

This clone was found a few times. This chain uses TRBV7-2 with TRBJ2-1; 10 bases are a match to TRBD2. There are 13 residues in the CDR3. The V segment lost 2 bases and the J segment 10 bases; nucleotides outside the gene matches: 2. The germline gives CDR1 SGHTA, CDR2 FQGNSA. This chain's CDR3 is CASSLTSGMEQFF. CDR3 sequence (DNA): TGTGCCAGCAGCTTAACTAGCGGGATGGAGCAGTTCTTC.